Listed below are T cell receptor beta chains from one sample, sequenced in a study of blood T cell repertoires in COVID-19. TCRdb's table, derived via immunoSEQ multiplex PCR, lists solely in-frame clones and lacks some. The sample includes roughly 150,000 clones, around four fifths of them seen just once. Specimen: peripheral blood. These TCRs come from a man aged 70 or older who had recovered from COVID-19. CDR3s include the opening cysteine and the closing phenylalanine or tryptophan. The order of the fields is D gene, V gene, CDR3 length, clone size, J gene, CDR3 DNA, CDR3 protein. A D gene is named only where the DNA matches it firmly. The size entry is marked missing in some rows and otherwise reads once, few, many or a size class.

>TRBD1|TRBV27|16|NA|TRBJ1-6
TGTGCCAGCAGTCCGCTTGGGACAGGGGTTGGTTCACCCCTCCACTTT
CASSPLGTGVGSPLHF
>NA|TRBV6-5|15|once|TRBJ1-4
TGTGCCAGCAGTTCAGGGGTCATTACTAATGAAAAACTGTTTTTT
CASSSGVITNEKLFF
>NA|TRBV11-2|17|NA|TRBJ2-2
TGTGCCAGCAGCTCGAGAGAGGCTTGGGGGCAGGCCGGGGAGCTGTTTTTT
CASSSREAWGQAGELFF
>NA|TRBV27|14|NA|TRBJ2-5
TGTGCCAGCAGTTTAGTTTCAGGGTACGAGACCCAGTACTTC
CASSLVSGYETQYF
>TRBD2|TRBV5-1|15|NA|TRBJ2-7
TGCGCCAGCAGCGGGACCGGACTAGCTTCCTACGAGCAGTACTTC
CASSGTGLASYEQYF
>NA|TRBV19|15|NA|TRBJ1-1
TGTGCCAGTACTCAACAGGGAGACCTGAACACTGAAGCTTTCTTT
CASTQQGDLNTEAFF
>TRBD1|TRBV5-4|14|NA|TRBJ2-7
TGTGCCAGCAGCTTGGGTAGGGACAGGGCCGAGCAGTACTTC
CASSLGRDRAEQYF
>NA|TRBV12-3/TRBV12-4|13|few|TRBJ2-7
TGTGCCAGCAGTTTCGGGAGATCCTACGAGCAGTACTTC
CASSFGRSYEQYF
>TRBD1|TRBV5-6|14|NA|TRBJ1-4
TGTGCCACCGCTCCACAGGGGTTGGATGAAAAACTGTTTTTT
CATAPQGLDEKLFF
>NA|TRBV3-1/TRBV3-2|12|NA|TRBJ2-7
TGTGCCAGCAGCCAAGAGCCGAGCGAGCAGTACTTC
CASSQEPSEQYF
>TRBD1|TRBV25-1|14|once|TRBJ2-5
TGTGCCAGCACCGGTCAGGGGGCAGAAGAGACCCAGTACTTC
CASTGQGAEETQYF
>TRBD2|TRBV18|16|NA|TRBJ2-1
TGTGCCAGCTCACCGCTCCCTCGGGAGGCCCACAATGAGCAGTTCTTC
CASSPLPREAHNEQFF
>TRBD2|TRBV7-2|17|few|TRBJ2-1
TGTGCCAGCAGCCGGACTAGCGGGAGGAACTCCTACAATGAGCAGTTCTTC
CASSRTSGRNSYNEQFF
>NA|TRBV25-1|18|NA|TRBJ2-7
TGTGCCAGCAGTCCACTAAGGGTCTTACAGGTTGGGCTGTACGAGCAGTACTTC
CASSPLRVLQVGLYEQYF
>NA|TRBV12-2|14|many|TRBJ2-5
TGTGCAAGTCGCTTAAGCGGATGGCAAGAGACCCAGTACTTC
CASRLSGWQETQYF
>NA|TRBV30|13|NA|TRBJ1-2
TGTGCCTGGAGTGTACAGGGTCGTGGTGGCTACACCTTC
CAWSVQGRGGYTF
>TRBD2|TRBV18|16|NA|TRBJ2-7
TGTGCCAGCTCATCGGGACTAGCGGTAAACTCCTACGAGCAGTACTTC
CASSSGLAVNSYEQYF
>NA|TRBV29-1|17|NA|TRBJ2-1
TGCAGCGTTGAAGGGTACGACAGTCAGCGCTCCTACAATGAGCAGTTCTTC
CSVEGYDSQRSYNEQFF
>NA|TRBV18|15|NA|TRBJ1-5
TGTGCCAGCTCCTCGCTGGGGGGAAGCAATCAGCCCCAGCATTTT
CASSSLGGSNQPQHF
>NA|TRBV5-1|17|once|TRBJ2-2
TGCGCCAGCAGCTTCTCTATACTAGCTGCGAACACCGGGGAGCTGTTTTTT
CASSFSILAANTGELFF
>NA|TRBV15|15|NA|TRBJ2-2
TGTGCCACCAGCAGAGGTGGGAGAGGCACCGGGGAGCTGTTTTTT
CATSRGGRGTGELFF
>TRBD1|TRBV5-1|15|NA|TRBJ1-4
TGCGCCAGCAGCGAAGACAGGGGTAGTGGTGAAAAACTGTTTTTT
CASSEDRGSGEKLFF
>TRBD2|TRBV7-9|14|NA|TRBJ2-3
TGTGCCAGCATGACTAGCACTAGCACAGATACGCAGTATTTT
CASMTSTSTDTQYF
>TRBD2|TRBV9|18|NA|TRBJ2-3
TGTGCCAGCAGCGTAGGCGTTAGCGGGACCGGTAGCACAGATACGCAGTATTTT
CASSVGVSGTGSTDTQYF
>NA|TRBV29-1|13|NA|TRBJ1-3
TGCAGCGCTGGGTCCGGGGTCGGAAACACCATATATTTT
CSAGSGVGNTIYF
>TRBD1|TRBV6-5|13|NA|TRBJ1-5
TGTGCCAGCAGGGGACAGGGAGGACAGCCCCAGCATTTT
CASRGQGGQPQHF
>NA|TRBV7-9|14|few|TRBJ2-3
TGTGCCAGCAGCTTTACAGGGCCCCTAGATACGCAGTATTTT
CASSFTGPLDTQYF
>TRBD1|TRBV9|15|NA|TRBJ2-2
TGTGCCAGCAGCTCCACAGGGGCAGGGACCGGGGAGCTGTTTTTT
CASSSTGAGTGELFF
>TRBD2|TRBV5-1|15|NA|TRBJ2-1
TGCGCCAGCAGCCCGGGACTAGCGGGAGGCAATGAGCAGTTCTTC
CASSPGLAGGNEQFF
>NA|TRBV7-8|15|NA|TRBJ2-1
TGTGCCAGCAGCTTAAAGGTGTGGCGGGATCGTGAGCAGTTCTTC
CASSLKVWRDREQFF
>NA|TRBV5-1|14|NA|TRBJ2-2
TGCGCCAGCAGCTTGGCCCCAAACACCGGGGAGCTGTTTTTT
CASSLAPNTGELFF
>TRBD1|TRBV9|15|NA|TRBJ1-5
TGTGCCAGCAGCGTAGCGACAGGGGATGGACAGCCCCAGCATTTT
CASSVATGDGQPQHF
>TRBD2|TRBV5-1|18|NA|TRBJ2-2
TGCGCCAGCAGCAGTAGGGGACTAGCGGGATTTCGCACCGGGGAGCTGTTTTTT
CASSSRGLAGFRTGELFF
>TRBD1|TRBV11-3|13|NA|TRBJ2-1
TGTGCCAGCAGCCCTGGACAGGGAAAGGAGCAGTTCTTC
CASSPGQGKEQFF
>NA|TRBV19|14|NA|TRBJ2-5
TGTGCCAGTAGTGTTAGCCCCAAGGGGGAGACCCAGTACTTC
CASSVSPKGETQYF
>TRBD1|TRBV5-1|18|NA|TRBJ2-7
TGCGCCAGCAGCTTGGGGGCTCCGGGACAGGGGGCGACCTACGAGCAGTACTTC
CASSLGAPGQGATYEQYF
>TRBD2|TRBV11-1|15|NA|TRBJ2-7
TGTGCCAGCAGCCCCCGGGGTCCGGGGGGCTACGAGCAGTACTTC
CASSPRGPGGYEQYF
>TRBD1|TRBV28|14|NA|TRBJ1-6
TGTGCCAGCAGCCCCGGGACAGGGGGATCACCCCTCCACTTT
CASSPGTGGSPLHF
>TRBD2|TRBV18|17|once|TRBJ2-1
TGTGCCAGCTCACCCAATATAGCGGGAGAGAATTTCTATGAGCAGTTCTTC
CASSPNIAGENFYEQFF
>NA|TRBV15|14|NA|TRBJ2-3
TGTGCCACCAGCAGAGATGGAGGGACAGATACGCAGTATTTT
CATSRDGGTDTQYF
>TRBD2|TRBV5-1|16|once|TRBJ2-2
TGCGCCAGCAGCTTGGCGGGAGGGCCAGACACCGGGGAGCTGTTTTTT
CASSLAGGPDTGELFF
>NA|TRBV11-2|14|NA|TRBJ2-1
TGTGCCAGCAGCTTAGATCATTCCTACAATGAGCAGTTCTTC
CASSLDHSYNEQFF